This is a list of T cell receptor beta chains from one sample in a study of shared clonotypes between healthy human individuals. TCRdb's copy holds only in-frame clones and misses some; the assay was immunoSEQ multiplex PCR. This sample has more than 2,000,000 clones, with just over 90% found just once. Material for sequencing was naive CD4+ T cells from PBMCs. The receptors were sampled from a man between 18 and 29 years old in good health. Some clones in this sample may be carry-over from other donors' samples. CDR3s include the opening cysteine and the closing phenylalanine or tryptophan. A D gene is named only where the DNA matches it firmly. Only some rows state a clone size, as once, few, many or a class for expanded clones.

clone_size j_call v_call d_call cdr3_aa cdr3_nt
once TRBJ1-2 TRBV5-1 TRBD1 CASKRTTGTGIGNYGYTF TGCGCCAGCAAACGTACGACCGGGACAGGGATTGGTAACTATGGCTACACCTTC
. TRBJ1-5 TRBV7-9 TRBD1 CASSPGTGGQPQHF TGTGCCAGCAGCCCTGGGACAGGGGGTCAGCCCCAGCATTTT
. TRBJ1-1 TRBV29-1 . CSVSGRSNTEAFF TGCAGCGTCTCTGGCAGGAGTAACACTGAAGCTTTCTTT
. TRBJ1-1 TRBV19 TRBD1 CASSPLDREAFF TGTGCCAGTAGTCCCCTGGACAGGGAAGCTTTCTTT
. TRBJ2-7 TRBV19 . CASSIVPGAYEQYF TGTGCCAGTAGTATAGTCCCGGGGGCGTACGAGCAGTACTTC
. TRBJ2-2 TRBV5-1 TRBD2 CASTSLAGESGELFF TGCGCCAGCACCTCTCTAGCGGGAGAATCCGGGGAGCTGTTTTTT
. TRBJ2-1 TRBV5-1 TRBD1 CASSEAGGHEQFF TGCGCCAGCAGCGAAGCAGGGGGTCATGAGCAGTTCTTC
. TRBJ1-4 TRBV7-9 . CASSLGTDNEKLFF TGTGCCAGCAGCTTAGGGACAGACAATGAAAAACTGTTTTTT
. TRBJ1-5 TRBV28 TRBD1 CASSLSLRGRRSNQPQHF TGTGCCAGCAGTTTAAGCCTTAGGGGGCGGAGGAGCAATCAGCCCCAGCATTTT
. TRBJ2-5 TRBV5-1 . CASSLASLPEETQYF TGCGCCAGCAGCTTGGCCTCACTACCGGAGGAGACCCAGTACTTC
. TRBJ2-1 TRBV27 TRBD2 CASTREGLAGYRRYNEQFF TGTGCCAGCACCCGAGAGGGACTAGCGGGATATCGAAGATACAATGAGCAGTTCTTC
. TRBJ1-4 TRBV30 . CAWSVGQAGATNEKLFF TGTGCCTGGAGTGTAGGTCAAGCCGGGGCAACTAATGAAAAACTGTTTTTT
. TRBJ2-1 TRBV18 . CASSPPQHEQFF TGTGCCAGCTCACCTCCCCAACATGAGCAGTTCTTC
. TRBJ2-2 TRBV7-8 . CASSLGGANTGELFF TGTGCCAGCAGCTTAGGTGGGGCGAACACCGGGGAGCTGTTTTTT
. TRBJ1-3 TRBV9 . CASSETLSSGNTIYF TGTGCCAGCAGCGAGACCTTGAGCTCTGGAAACACCATATATTTT
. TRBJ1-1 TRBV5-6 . CASSFGPGMNTEAFF TGTGCCAGCAGCTTTGGTCCGGGAATGAACACTGAAGCTTTCTTT
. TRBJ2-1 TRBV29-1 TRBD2 CSVGGVELAGGGGSYNEQFF TGCAGCGTTGGCGGGGTGGAACTAGCGGGAGGGGGAGGGTCCTACAATGAGCAGTTCTTC
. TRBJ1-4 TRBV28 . CASRTVNTEKLFF TGTGCCAGCAGGACAGTCAATACTGAAAAACTGTTTTTT
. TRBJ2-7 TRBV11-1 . CASSLGGGLSYEQYF TGTGCCAGCAGCTTAGGTGGGGGGCTCTCCTACGAGCAGTACTTC
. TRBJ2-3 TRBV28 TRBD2 CASSFWFQGGQSDTQYF TGTGCCAGCAGTTTTTGGTTCCAGGGAGGGCAGTCAGATACGCAGTATTTT
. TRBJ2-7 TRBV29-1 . CSVEESGYEQYF TGCAGCGTTGAAGAGTCGGGGTACGAGCAGTACTTC
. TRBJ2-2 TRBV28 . CASSSQGTGELFF TGTGCCAGCAGTTCGCAGGGTACCGGGGAGCTGTTTTTT